One T cell receptor beta chain is described in this entry. The antigen remains unidentified. Measured with immunoSEQ multiplex PCR; TCRdb has only the in-frame clones, and not every one. The sample comprises 90,000 to 120,000 clones, under 95% of which are singletons, and roughly 0.66% rests with the top ten. The sample originates from a study of OX40 agonist ivuxolimab in advanced cancers. On the study more broadly: As their treatment, patients were administered ivuxolimab, an agonistic anti-OX40 (CD134) antibody. Patients were dosed intravenously with ivuxolimab at 0.01 to 10 mg/kg every 2 weeks.

Study-wide findings and caveats: Expanded clones were, on average, more numerous among CD8+ T cells than CD4+.

CDR1 and CDR2 from the germline V gene are MNHEY and SMNVEV (reference sequence). The J segment lost 2 bases and the V segment lost 7 bases, leaving 2 bases of the junction unmatched. This CDR3 is 15 amino acids long. The sequence came from an adult with an advanced solid tumor such as melanoma, head and neck, liver or kidney cancer. The chain employs TRBV27 and TRBJ2-1; TRBD2 matches 13 bases. The sequenced sample was CD4+ or CD8+ T cells sorted from blood, obtained in a trial of the OX40 agonist ivuxolimab. The CDR3 protein is CASTGLAGAYNEQFF. The CDR3 bases are TGTGCCAGCACCGGACTAGCGGGAGCCTACAATGAGCAGTTCTTC.